These T cell receptor beta chains were read from a single sample in a study of blood T cells in healthy people across ages. TCRdb called the 5' RACE reads again in MiXCR, with one record for every CDR3 protein. The sample has approximately 800,000 distinct CDR3 sequences; roughly 50% are singletons. The specimen was blood. These receptors were taken from a man aged 30 to 45 in good health. Each CDR3 is given with its conserved first and last residue. Each record gives: D gene, V gene, clone size, J gene, CDR3 protein, CDR3 DNA. D genes are given only for firm matches. Size values are once, few and many counts, or a class for expanded clones, and some rows have none.

>.|TRBV7-9|once|TRBJ2-1
CARSSTQGRQFF
TGTGCCAGAAGCTCTACACAGGGTCGGCAGTTCTTC
>TRBD2|TRBV5-1|.|TRBJ2-5
CASSEGLAGQEIQYF
TGCGCCAGCAGCGAGGGACTAGCGGGACAAGAGATCCAGTACTTC
>.|TRBV28|.|TRBJ2-5
CACCTIKETQYF
TGTGCCTGCTGTACTATAAAAGAGACCCAGTACTTC
>TRBD1|TRBV10-2|.|TRBJ1-6
CASSEMGQGTPLHF
TGCGCCAGCAGTGAGATGGGACAGGGGACACCCCTCCACTTT
>.|TRBV20-1|.|TRBJ1-2
CSPRQPDYGYTF
TGCAGCCCCCGACAACCAGACTATGGCTACACCTTC
>TRBD2|TRBV5-1|.|TRBJ2-3
CASSAPGTSGTDTQYF
TGCGCCAGCAGCGCCCCCGGGACTAGCGGCACAGATACGCAGTATTTT
>TRBD2|TRBV5-1|.|TRBJ2-1
CASSLESGSRNEQFF
TGCGCCAGCAGCTTGGAAAGCGGGAGTAGAAATGAGCAGTTCTTC
>.|TRBV28|.|TRBJ1-1
CASSFRGSDTEAFF
TGTGCCAGCAGTTTCCGGGGGTCTGACACTGAAGCTTTCTTT
>TRBD2|TRBV5-1|.|TRBJ2-1
CASSLATSGNYNEQFF
TGCGCCAGCAGCTTGGCCACTAGCGGGAACTACAATGAGCAGTTCTTC
>.|TRBV11-2|.|TRBJ2-5
CASSLSTGDFQETQYF
TGTGCCAGCAGCTTATCTACTGGGGACTTCCAAGAGACCCAGTACTTC
>.|TRBV20-1|.|TRBJ2-5
CSAFGDGGLDQETQYF
TGCAGTGCTTTTGGGGACGGGGGTTTGGACCAAGAGACCCAGTACTTC
>TRBD2|TRBV7-8|.|TRBJ2-1
CASSLVGLGSYNEQFF
TGTGCCAGCAGCTTAGTGGGACTAGGTTCCTACAATGAGCAGTTCTTC
>TRBD2|TRBV7-2|.|TRBJ2-7
CASSSRTSGRSHEQYF
TGTGCCAGCAGCTCCCGGACTAGCGGGAGATCTCACGAGCAGTACTTC
>.|TRBV27|.|TRBJ2-7
CASRGGYLGEQYF
TGTGCCAGCAGAGGAGGCTATCTTGGCGAGCAGTACTTC
>.|TRBV7-2|many|TRBJ2-3
CASSLEGGSFRDTQYF
TGTGCCAGCAGCTTAGAAGGGGGGAGTTTTAGAGATACGCAGTATTTT
>.|TRBV6-6|.|TRBJ1-2
CASEGRGVDGYTF
TGTGCCAGCGAGGGGAGAGGGGTTGATGGCTACACCTTC
>.|TRBV28|few|TRBJ2-7
CARSPPSTDSPHEQYF
TGTGCCAGGAGTCCCCCTTCTACGGACAGTCCCCACGAGCAGTACTTC
>TRBD2|TRBV4-2|.|TRBJ2-3
CASSQEVMFVAGGDTQYF
TGTGCCAGCAGCCAAGAAGTAATGTTCGTAGCGGGCGGAGATACGCAGTATTTT
>.|TRBV7-2|once|TRBJ1-2
CASSANRVDGYTF
TGTGCCAGCAGCGCGAACAGGGTCGATGGCTACACCTTC
>TRBD2|TRBV7-2|.|TRBJ2-7
CASSPRSGSHYEQYF
TGTGCCAGCAGCCCACGTAGCGGGAGTCACTACGAGCAGTACTTC
>TRBD1|TRBV7-3|many|TRBJ2-7
CASSPGTGTEQYF
TGTGCCAGCAGCCCCGGGACAGGGACCGAGCAGTACTTC
>TRBD1|TRBV25-1|.|TRBJ2-3
CASSAPGTGTDTQYF
TGTGCCAGCAGTGCACCCGGGACAGGGACAGATACGCAGTATTTT
>.|TRBV6-5|once|TRBJ2-1
CASSWGPTNEQFF
TGTGCCAGCAGCTGGGGACCCACCAATGAGCAGTTCTTC
>TRBD1|TRBV25-1|.|TRBJ2-7
CASSDWDRAYEQYF
TGTGCCAGCAGTGACTGGGACAGGGCCTACGAGCAGTACTTC
>.|TRBV9|.|TRBJ2-5
CASSVDPTRQQETQYF
TGTGCCAGCAGCGTAGACCCGACAAGACAACAAGAGACCCAGTACTTC
>TRBD1|TRBV28|.|TRBJ1-4
CASSSRGETNEKLFF
TGTGCCAGCAGTTCCAGGGGGGAAACTAATGAAAAACTGTTTTTT
>.|TRBV4-3|.|TRBJ2-2
CASSATVTGELFF
TGCGCCAGCAGCGCCACCGTCACCGGGGAGCTGTTTTTT
>.|TRBV20-1|.|TRBJ1-1
CSAPMWQGNTEAFF
TGCAGTGCCCCGATGTGGCAGGGTAACACTGAAGCTTTCTTT
>.|TRBV20-1|.|TRBJ1-5
CSASDMGSSYSNRPQHF
TGCAGTGCCTCAGATATGGGGTCGTCATATAGCAATCGGCCCCAGCATTTT
>.|TRBV27|few|TRBJ2-5
CASSFVAGAGETQYF
TGTGCCAGCAGTTTTGTGGCAGGGGCGGGGGAGACCCAGTACTTC
>TRBD1|TRBV7-9|few|TRBJ2-6
CASSGIPGQGSGANVLTF
TGTGCCAGCAGCGGTATACCGGGACAGGGCTCTGGGGCCAACGTCCTGACTTTC
>.|TRBV20-1|.|TRBJ2-7
CSAREMGLYEQYF
TGCAGTGCTAGAGAGATGGGTCTCTACGAGCAGTACTTC
>.|TRBV7-8|.|TRBJ2-7
CASSSSPPSIALSYEQYF
TGTGCCAGCAGCTCCTCCCCACCCTCGATAGCCCTGTCCTACGAGCAGTACTTC
>.|TRBV29-1|.|TRBJ2-7
CSVEVSGSSYEQYF
TGCAGTGTTGAAGTATCAGGGTCCTCCTACGAGCAGTACTTC
>TRBD2|TRBV15|.|TRBJ2-5
CATSRGGTSGKYQETQYF
TGTGCCACCAGCAGAGGTGGGACTAGCGGGAAGTACCAAGAGACCCAGTACTTC
>TRBD2|TRBV20-1|few|TRBJ2-1
CSAQLAGGYNEQFF
TGCAGTGCTCAGCTAGCGGGAGGATACAATGAGCAGTTCTTC
>.|TRBV7-2|.|TRBJ2-5
CASSFPEGPGLVAGTQYF
TGTGCCAGCAGCTTTCCTGAGGGGCCGGGCCTAGTGGCGGGGACCCAGTACTTC
>.|TRBV27|few|TRBJ1-5
CASGYESGSNQPQHF
TGTGCCAGCGGGTACGAGTCAGGTAGCAATCAGCCCCAGCATTTT
>.|TRBV11-3|.|TRBJ1-4
CAIRRAECVWNEKLFF
TGTGCCATCAGACGTGCGGAGTGCGTTTGGAATGAAAAACTGTTTTTT
>TRBD2|TRBV7-2|.|TRBJ2-6
CASSWTSGRTSGANVLTF
TGTGCCAGCAGCTGGACTAGCGGGAGGACCTCTGGGGCCAACGTCCTGACTTTC
>TRBD2|TRBV20-1|.|TRBJ2-3
CSARKSHSGDTDTQYF
TGCAGTGCTAGAAAGTCCCATAGCGGGGACACAGATACGCAGTATTTT
>.|TRBV6-7|.|TRBJ1-5
CASSYSPPGEYQPQHF
TGTGCCAGCAGTTACTCGCCCCCAGGGGAATACCAGCCCCAGCATTTT
>.|TRBV20-1|.|TRBJ2-5
CSAQLLTGTQYF
TGCAGTGCTCAGCTTCTTACGGGGACCCAGTACTTC
>TRBD1|TRBV7-2|.|TRBJ2-5
CASWDSRETQYF
TGTGCCAGCTGGGACAGCAGAGAGACCCAGTACTTC
>.|TRBV28|.|TRBJ2-7
CASSPTGYYEQYF
TGTGCCAGCAGCCCCACGGGGTACTACGAGCAGTACTTC